This T cell receptor beta chain is drawn from a study of blood T cell repertoires in COVID-19. Overall study: Sites across the United States, Italy and Spain contributed samples from acute and convalescent COVID-19. PBMCs, B-cell-depleted T cells, or T cells provided the cDNA or gDNA that made up the material.

The CDR3 length is 12 residues. Germline V lookup: CDR1 MNHEY, CDR2 SVGEGT. The V end was cut by 2 bases, the J end by 9 bases, with 9 bases between. Under the authors' procedure: For nucleated cells, counts were estimated from reference gene primer amplification. TCRdb's copy holds only in-frame clones and misses some; the assay was immunoSEQ multiplex PCR. The D gene and trimming were derived from the DNA, and the V and J assignments and clone size from that table. There are around 130,000 clones in the sample; roughly 82% occur only once, and around an eighth lies in the top ten. The V call is TRBV6-2 or TRBV6-3, the J call TRBJ2-3; no clear D. The origin of this receptor is a human donor in a cohort sampled during active COVID-19. The source material was peripheral blood. The CDR3: CASSYGPMTQYF. In nucleotides, the CDR3 is TGTGCCAGCAGTTACGGGCCGATGACGCAGTATTTT.